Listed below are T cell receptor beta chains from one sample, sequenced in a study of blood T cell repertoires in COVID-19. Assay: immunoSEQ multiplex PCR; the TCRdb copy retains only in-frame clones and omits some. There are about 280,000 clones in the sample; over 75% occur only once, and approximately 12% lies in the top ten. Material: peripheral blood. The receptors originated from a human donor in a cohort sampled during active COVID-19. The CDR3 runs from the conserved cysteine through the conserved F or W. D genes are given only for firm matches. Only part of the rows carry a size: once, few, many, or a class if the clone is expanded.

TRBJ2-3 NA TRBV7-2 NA CASSLVSSTDTQYF TGTGCCAGCAGCTTAGTGTCGAGCACAGATACGCAGTATTTT
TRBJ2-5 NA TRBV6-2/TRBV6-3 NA CASSYGLRRQETQYF TGTGCCAGCAGTTATGGGTTGCGGAGGCAAGAGACCCAGTACTTC
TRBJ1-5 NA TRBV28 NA CASSSISQGSNQPQHF TGTGCCAGCAGTTCAATCTCACAGGGAAGCAATCAGCCCCAGCATTTT
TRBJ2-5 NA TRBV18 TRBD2 CASRLATQETQYF TGTGCCAGCCGACTAGCGACCCAAGAGACCCAGTACTTC
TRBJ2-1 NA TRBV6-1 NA CASSEAWGGPTYNEQFF TGTGCCAGCAGTGAAGCGTGGGGGGGGCCAACCTACAATGAGCAGTTCTTC
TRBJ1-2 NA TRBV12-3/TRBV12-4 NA CASSGTTYGYTF TGTGCCAGCAGCGGGACAACTTATGGCTACACCTTC
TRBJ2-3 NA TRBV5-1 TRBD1 CASRVTGGTDTQYF TGCGCCAGCAGAGTGACAGGGGGCACAGATACGCAGTATTTT
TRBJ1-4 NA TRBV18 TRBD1 CASSPGQGAVEKLFF TGTGCCAGCTCACCGGGACAGGGGGCGGTTGAAAAACTGTTTTTT
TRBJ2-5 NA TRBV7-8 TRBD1 CASSLGRQGVRQTQYF TGTGCCAGCAGCTTGGGCAGACAGGGGGTAAGGCAGACCCAGTACTTC
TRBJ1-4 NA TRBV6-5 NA CASGPAGMVREKLFF TGTGCCAGCGGCCCCGCGGGGATGGTTCGTGAAAAACTGTTTTTT
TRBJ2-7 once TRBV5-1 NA CASSSPQGSSYEQYF TGCGCCAGCAGCTCGCCTCAGGGGAGCTCCTACGAGCAGTACTTC
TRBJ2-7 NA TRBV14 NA CASSQDQGLTYEQYF TGTGCCAGCAGCCAAGATCAAGGACTGACCTACGAGCAGTACTTC
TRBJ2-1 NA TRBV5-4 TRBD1 CASSPRDRGPNEQFF TGTGCCAGCAGCCCCCGGGACAGGGGCCCCAATGAGCAGTTCTTC
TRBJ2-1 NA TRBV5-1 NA CASSDSYNEQFF TGCGCCAGCAGCGATAGTTACAATGAGCAGTTCTTC
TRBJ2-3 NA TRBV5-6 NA CASRGASTVADTQYF TGTGCCAGCAGGGGTGCTAGTACTGTGGCAGATACGCAGTATTTT
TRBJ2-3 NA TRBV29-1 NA CSGRDFYTQYF TGCAGCGGTAGGGACTTTTATACGCAGTATTTT
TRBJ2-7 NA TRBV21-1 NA CASSALTSPYEQYF TGTGCCAGCAGCGCGCTCACTAGCCCTTATGAGCAGTACTTC
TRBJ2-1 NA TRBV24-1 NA CATSDLGASSYNEQFF TGTGCCACCAGTGATTTAGGAGCTAGCTCCTACAATGAGCAGTTCTTC
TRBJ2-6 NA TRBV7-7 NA CASSPGSSGANVLTF TGTGCCAGCAGCCCAGGAAGCTCTGGGGCCAACGTCCTGACTTTC
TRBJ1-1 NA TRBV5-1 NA CASSPAVGLGEAFF TGCGCCAGCAGCCCAGCCGTGGGGCTCGGTGAAGCTTTCTTT
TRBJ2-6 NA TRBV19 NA CASSWSIGVSANVLTF TGTGCCAGTAGTTGGAGTATAGGTGTTTCGGCCAACGTCCTGACTTTC
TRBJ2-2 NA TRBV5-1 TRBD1 CASSPRTGGTGELFF TGCGCCAGCAGCCCTCGGACAGGGGGAACCGGGGAGCTGTTTTTT
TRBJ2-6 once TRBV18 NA CASSLYSGANVLTF TGTGCCAGCTCACTATACTCTGGGGCCAACGTCCTGACTTTC
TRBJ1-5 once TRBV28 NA CASSRTSLGNQPQHF TGTGCCAGCAGCCGGACAAGCTTGGGCAATCAGCCCCAGCATTTT
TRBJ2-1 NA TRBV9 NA CASSENTDSYNEQFF TGTGCCAGCAGCGAAAACACCGACTCCTACAATGAGCAGTTCTTC
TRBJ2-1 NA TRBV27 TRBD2 CASSLAGGGEQFF TGTGCCAGCAGTTTAGCGGGAGGGGGTGAGCAGTTCTTC
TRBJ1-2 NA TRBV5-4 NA CASSLNRADYGYTF TGTGCCAGCAGCTTGAACAGGGCAGACTATGGCTACACCTTC
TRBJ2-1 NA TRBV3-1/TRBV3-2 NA CASSPRGYEQFF TGTGCCAGCAGCCCTAGAGGCTATGAGCAGTTCTTC
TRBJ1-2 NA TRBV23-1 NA CARDHSLWNYGYTF TGCGCCAGGGATCACAGTTTATGGAACTATGGCTACACCTTC
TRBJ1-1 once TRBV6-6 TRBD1 CASRTNPGQANTEAFF TGTGCCAGCAGAACCAATCCGGGACAGGCGAACACTGAAGCTTTCTTT
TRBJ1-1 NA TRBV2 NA CASSGLSMNTEAFF TGTGCCAGCAGTGGTCTCAGTATGAACACTGAAGCTTTCTTT
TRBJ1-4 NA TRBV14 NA CASSLGGTTNEKLFF TGTGCCAGCAGCCTAGGCGGGACAACTAATGAAAAACTGTTTTTT
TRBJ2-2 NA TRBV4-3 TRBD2 CASRLATQTGELFF TGCGCCAGCAGACTAGCGACACAGACCGGGGAGCTGTTTTTT
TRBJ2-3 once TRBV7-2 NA CASSAGFGTDTQYF TGTGCCAGCAGCGCGGGGTTCGGAACAGATACGCAGTATTTT
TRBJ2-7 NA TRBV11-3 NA CASSQDQASEQYF TGTGCCAGCAGCCAAGATCAGGCCTCCGAGCAGTACTTC
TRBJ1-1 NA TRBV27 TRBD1 CATSQGRMNTEAFF TGTGCCACCTCACAGGGGCGGATGAACACTGAAGCTTTCTTT
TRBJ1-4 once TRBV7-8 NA CASSSTTNEKLFF TGTGCCAGCAGCTCCACAACTAATGAAAAACTGTTTTTT
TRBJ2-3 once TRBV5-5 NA CASSLVGARTDTQYF TGTGCCAGCAGCTTGGTTGGGGCGCGAACAGATACGCAGTATTTT
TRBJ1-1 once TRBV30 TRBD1 CAWGTGRSAAFF TGTGCCTGGGGGACAGGGAGGTCGGCAGCTTTCTTT
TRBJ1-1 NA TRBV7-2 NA CASSPLLNTEAFF TGTGCCAGCAGCCCGTTATTGAACACTGAAGCTTTCTTT
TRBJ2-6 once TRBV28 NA CASSSFSGAGANVLTF TGTGCCAGCAGTTCCTTTTCAGGGGCCGGGGCCAACGTCCTGACTTTC
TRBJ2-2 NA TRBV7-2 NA CASRETGELFF TGTGCCAGCAGAGAGACCGGGGAGCTGTTTTTT
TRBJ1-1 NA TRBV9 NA CASSVRGTNTEAFF TGTGCCAGCAGCGTGCGGGGGACGAACACTGAAGCTTTCTTT
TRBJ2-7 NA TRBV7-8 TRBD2 CASSPSGRGSYEQYF TGTGCCAGCTCTCCTAGCGGGAGGGGGTCCTACGAGCAGTACTTC
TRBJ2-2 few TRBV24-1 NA CATSGTGTNTGELFF TGTGCCACCAGTGGTACGGGGACTAACACCGGGGAGCTGTTTTTT
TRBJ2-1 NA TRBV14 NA CASSQVNGRSPGFF TGTGCCAGCAGCCAAGTTAATGGGAGGTCCCCAGGGTTCTTC
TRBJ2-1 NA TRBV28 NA CASRLDSSLYNEQFF TGTGCCAGCAGACTAGATTCCTCACTTTACAATGAGCAGTTCTTC
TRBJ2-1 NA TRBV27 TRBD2 CASSNQREIYNEQFF TGTGCCAGCAGTAACCAGCGGGAGATCTACAATGAGCAGTTCTTC
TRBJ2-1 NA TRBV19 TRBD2 CASSTTSGRNEQFF TGTGCCAGTAGTACGACTAGCGGGAGAAATGAGCAGTTCTTC
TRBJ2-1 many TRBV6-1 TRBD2 CASSDLGLDLGEQFF TGTGCCAGCAGTGATTTAGGACTAGACTTAGGTGAGCAGTTCTTC
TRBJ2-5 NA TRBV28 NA CASSLPFETQYF TGTGCCAGCAGTTTACCGTTTGAGACCCAGTACTTC